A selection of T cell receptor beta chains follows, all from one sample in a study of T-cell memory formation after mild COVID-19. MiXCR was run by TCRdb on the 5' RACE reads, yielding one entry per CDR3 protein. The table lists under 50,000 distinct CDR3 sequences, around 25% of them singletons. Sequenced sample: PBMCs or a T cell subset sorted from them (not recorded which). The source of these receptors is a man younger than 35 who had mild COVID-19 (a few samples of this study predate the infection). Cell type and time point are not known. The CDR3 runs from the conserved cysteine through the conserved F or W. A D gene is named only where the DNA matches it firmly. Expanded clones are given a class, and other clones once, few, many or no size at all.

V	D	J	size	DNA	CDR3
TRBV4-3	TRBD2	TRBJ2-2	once	TGCGCCAGCAGCCAATATAGCGGGGGGAACACCGGGGAGCTGTTTTTT	CASSQYSGGNTGELFF
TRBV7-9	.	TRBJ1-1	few	TGTGCCAGCAGCCCCCCGGACAGAGTCACTGAAGCTTTCTTT	CASSPPDRVTEAFF
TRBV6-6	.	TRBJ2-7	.	TGTGCCAGCAGTCCCCGGGACACCACCTACGAGCAGTACTTC	CASSPRDTTYEQYF
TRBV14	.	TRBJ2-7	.	TGTGCCAGCAGCGCGCTAGGGGGGACCTACGAGCAGTACTTC	CASSALGGTYEQYF
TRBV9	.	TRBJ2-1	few	TGTGCCAGCAGCTCGGGGGAATCCTACAATGAGCAGTTCTTC	CASSSGESYNEQFF
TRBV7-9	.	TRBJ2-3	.	TGTGCCAGCAGCCCGGCACGGGGGGCAACCACAGATACGCAGTATTTT	CASSPARGATTDTQYF
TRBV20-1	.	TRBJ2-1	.	TGCAGTGCTAGCGTGGAGGCAGGGGCGAATGAGCAGTTCTTC	CSASVEAGANEQFF
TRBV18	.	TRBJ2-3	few	TGTGCCAGCTCACCACCAAGAACCTCTAGCACAGATACGCAGTATTTT	CASSPPRTSSTDTQYF
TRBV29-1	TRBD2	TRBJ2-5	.	TGCAGCGCTACTAGCGGGGGGGAGACCCAGTACTTC	CSATSGGETQYF
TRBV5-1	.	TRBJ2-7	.	TGCGCCAGCAGCTTGGAGGGTACTGGCTACGAGCAGTACTTC	CASSLEGTGYEQYF
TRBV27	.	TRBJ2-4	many	TGTGCCAGCAGTTTACCAGGCGGAAACATTCAGTACTTC	CASSLPGGNIQYF
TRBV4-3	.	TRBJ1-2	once	TGCGCCAGCAGCCAAGATATCATTGCGGCTAGTTCTTATGGCTACACCTTC	CASSQDIIAASSYGYTF
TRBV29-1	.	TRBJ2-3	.	TGCAGCGTTGAAGACCCGGGGACCTCCCCAGATACGCAGTATTTT	CSVEDPGTSPDTQYF
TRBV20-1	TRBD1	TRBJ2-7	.	TGCAGTGCTCCAAGTGACAGGGGATCCTACGAGCAGTACTTC	CSAPSDRGSYEQYF
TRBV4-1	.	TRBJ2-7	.	TGCGCCAGCAGCCAAGCTCAGAGAATGGGTTTTGAGCAGTACTTC	CASSQAQRMGFEQYF
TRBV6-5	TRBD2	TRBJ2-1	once	TGTGCCAGCAGTTATGGTAGCGGGGGCTCCTACAATGAGCAGTTCTTC	CASSYGSGGSYNEQFF
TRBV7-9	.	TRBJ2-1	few	TGTGCCAGCAGCTCAACACAGGGCCGGGGTCACAATGAGCAGTTCTTC	CASSSTQGRGHNEQFF
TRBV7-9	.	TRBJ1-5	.	TGTGCCAGCAGCCCGGCAGCGCTTAATCAGCCCCAGCATTTT	CASSPAALNQPQHF
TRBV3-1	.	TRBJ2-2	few	TGTGCCAGCAGCCGAGGGGACACCGGGGAGCTGTTTTTT	CASSRGDTGELFF
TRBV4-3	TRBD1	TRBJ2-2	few	TGCGCCAGCAGCCAGGACAGGGGAAACACCGGGGAGCTGTTTTTT	CASSQDRGNTGELFF
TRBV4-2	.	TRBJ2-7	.	TGTGCCAGCAGCCAAGCCTCCGAGCAGTACTTC	CASSQASEQYF
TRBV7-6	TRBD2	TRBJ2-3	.	TGTGCCAGCAGCCCACTAGCGGGAAGAACAGATACGCAGTATTTT	CASSPLAGRTDTQYF
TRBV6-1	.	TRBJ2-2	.	TGTGCCAGCAGACCGGGACGGAACACCGGGGGGCTGTTTTTT	CASRPGRNTGGLFF
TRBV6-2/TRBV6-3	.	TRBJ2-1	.	TGTGCCAGCAGCACCCCGGGGGAAGGTGCCTACAATGAGCAGTTCTTC	CASSTPGEGAYNEQFF
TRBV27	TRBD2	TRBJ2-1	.	TGTGCCAGCAGTTTATACGGGGGACTAGCCTCCTACAATGAGCAGTTCTTC	CASSLYGGLASYNEQFF
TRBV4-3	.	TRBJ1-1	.	TGCGCCAGCAGCCTACGCCCCAGGAACACTGAAGCTTTCTTT	CASSLRPRNTEAFF
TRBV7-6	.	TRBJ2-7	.	TGTGCCAGCAGCTTACAGGGCCTGAGCTCCTACGAGCAGTACTTC	CASSLQGLSSYEQYF
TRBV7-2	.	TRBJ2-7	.	TGTGCCAGCAGCTTAGGCTCGTTTCAACGTGAGCAGTACTTC	CASSLGSFQREQYF
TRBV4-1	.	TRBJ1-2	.	TGCGCCAGCAGCCAAGGTGGGGCCGCCTGGGACTATGGCTACACCTTC	CASSQGGAAWDYGYTF
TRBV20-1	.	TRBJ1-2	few	TGCAGTGCTAGAGATGTACTGGTTAACTATGGCTACACCTTC	CSARDVLVNYGYTF
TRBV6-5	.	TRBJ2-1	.	TGTGCCAGCACTCAGGGGTTTGGGGAGCAGTTCTTC	CASTQGFGEQFF
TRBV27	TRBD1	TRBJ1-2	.	TGTGCCAGCAGTCCGAGCAGGGGGCTGGGCTATGGCTACACCTTC	CASSPSRGLGYGYTF
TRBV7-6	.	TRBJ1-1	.	TGTGCCAGCAGCTCACTCTTAGGGGCTGCTCATGCTGAAGCTTTCTTT	CASSSLLGAAHAEAFF
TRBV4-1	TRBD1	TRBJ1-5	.	TGCGCCAGCAGCCAAAGACAGGGTGATCAGCCCCAGCATTTT	CASSQRQGDQPQHF
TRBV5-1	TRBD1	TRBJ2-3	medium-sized	TGCGCCAGCAGCTTGAGGACAGGGTCGGATACGCAGTATTTT	CASSLRTGSDTQYF
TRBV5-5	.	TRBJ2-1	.	TGTGCCAGCAGCCCCAGCTCCTACAATGAGCAGTTCTTC	CASSPSSYNEQFF
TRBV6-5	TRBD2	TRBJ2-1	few	TGTGCCAGCAGTTACTCGAGCGGGGCAAATGAGCAGTTCTTC	CASSYSSGANEQFF
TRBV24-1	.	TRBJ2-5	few	TGTGCCACCAGTGATTTGGGGGAACCACAGACCCAGTACTTC	CATSDLGEPQTQYF
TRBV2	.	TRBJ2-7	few	TGTGCCAGCACCTGGGCCCGATACGAGCAGTACTTC	CASTWARYEQYF
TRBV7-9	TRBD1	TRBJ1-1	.	TGTGCCAGCAGCCTTATAACAGGGGGCTCCCGGACTGAAGCTTTCTTT	CASSLITGGSRTEAFF
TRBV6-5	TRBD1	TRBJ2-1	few	TGTGCCAGCAGAGGACAGGGGTACAATGAGCAGTTCTTC	CASRGQGYNEQFF
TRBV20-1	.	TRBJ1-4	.	TGCAGTGCGGGCCAGAGTAATGAAAAACTGTTTTTT	CSAGQSNEKLFF
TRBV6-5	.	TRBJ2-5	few	TGTGCCAGCAGTGAGTCGACAGAACTCCAAGAGACCCAGTACTTC	CASSESTELQETQYF
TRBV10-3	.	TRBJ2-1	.	TGTGCCATCAGGGGGCCAGACTGGAATGAGCAGTTCTTC	CAIRGPDWNEQFF
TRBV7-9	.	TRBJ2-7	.	TGTGCCAGCAGCCACCGAACAGGGCCCGAGCAGTACTTC	CASSHRTGPEQYF
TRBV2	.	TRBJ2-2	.	TGTGCCAGCATATTTCAACCGGGACAAAGCACCGGGGAGCTGTTTTTT	CASIFQPGQSTGELFF